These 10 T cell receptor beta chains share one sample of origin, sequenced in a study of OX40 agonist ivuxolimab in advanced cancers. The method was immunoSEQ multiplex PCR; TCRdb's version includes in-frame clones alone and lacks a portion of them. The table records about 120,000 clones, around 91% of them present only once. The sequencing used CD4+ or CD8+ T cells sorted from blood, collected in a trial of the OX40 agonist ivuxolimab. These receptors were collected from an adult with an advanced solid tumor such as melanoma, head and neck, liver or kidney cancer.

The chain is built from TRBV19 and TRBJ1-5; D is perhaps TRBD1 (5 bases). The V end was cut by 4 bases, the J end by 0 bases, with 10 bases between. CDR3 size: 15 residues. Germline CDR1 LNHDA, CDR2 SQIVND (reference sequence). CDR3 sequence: CASSKTEPSNQPQHF. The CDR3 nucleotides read TGTGCCAGTAGTAAGACAGAACCTAGCAATCAGCCCCAGCATTTT.

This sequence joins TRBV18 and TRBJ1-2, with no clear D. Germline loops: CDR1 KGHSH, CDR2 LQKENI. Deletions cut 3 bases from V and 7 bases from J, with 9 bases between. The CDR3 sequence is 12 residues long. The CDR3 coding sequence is TGTGCCAGCTCACCTGACGAGGGTGGCTACACCTTC. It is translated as CASSPDEGGYTF.

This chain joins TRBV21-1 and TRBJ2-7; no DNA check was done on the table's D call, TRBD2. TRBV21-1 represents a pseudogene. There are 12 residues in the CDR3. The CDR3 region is CASSNISGEQYF. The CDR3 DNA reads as TGTGCCAGCAGCAACATCTCGGGCGAGCAGTACTTC.

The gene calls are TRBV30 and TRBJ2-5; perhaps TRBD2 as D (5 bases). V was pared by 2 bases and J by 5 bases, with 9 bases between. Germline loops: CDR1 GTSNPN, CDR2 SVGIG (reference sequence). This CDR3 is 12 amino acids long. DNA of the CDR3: TGTGCCTGGAGTCCGGGGATGGAGACCCAGTACTTC. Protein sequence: CAWSPGMETQYF.

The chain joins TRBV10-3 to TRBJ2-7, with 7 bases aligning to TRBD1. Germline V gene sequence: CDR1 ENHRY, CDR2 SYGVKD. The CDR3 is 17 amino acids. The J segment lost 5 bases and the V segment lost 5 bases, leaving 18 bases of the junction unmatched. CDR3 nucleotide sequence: TGTGCCATCAGTATAGGTCCCCTCGGGACAGATCCCGACGAGCAGTACTTC. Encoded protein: CAISIGPLGTDPDEQYF.

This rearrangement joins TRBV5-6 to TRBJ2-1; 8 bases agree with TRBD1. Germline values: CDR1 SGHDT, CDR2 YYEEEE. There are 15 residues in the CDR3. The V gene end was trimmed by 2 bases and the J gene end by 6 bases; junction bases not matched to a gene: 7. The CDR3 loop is CASSFDRGPLNEQFF. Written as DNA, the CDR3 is TGTGCCAGCAGCTTTGACAGGGGCCCTCTCAATGAGCAGTTCTTC.

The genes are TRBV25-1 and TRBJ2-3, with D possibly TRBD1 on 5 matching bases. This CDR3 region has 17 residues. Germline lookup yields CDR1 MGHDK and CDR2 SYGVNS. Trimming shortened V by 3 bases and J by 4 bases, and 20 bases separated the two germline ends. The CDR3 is CASSEGKVRLGADTQYF. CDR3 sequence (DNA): TGTGCCAGCAGTGAGGGGAAGGTGCGTCTAGGGGCAGATACGCAGTATTTT.

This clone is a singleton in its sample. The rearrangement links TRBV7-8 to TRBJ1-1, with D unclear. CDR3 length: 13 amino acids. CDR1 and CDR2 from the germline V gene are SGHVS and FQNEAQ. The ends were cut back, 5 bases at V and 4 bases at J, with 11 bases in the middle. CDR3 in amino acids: CASSKAEGTEAFF. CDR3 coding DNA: TGTGCCAGCAGCAAAGCGGAAGGCACTGAAGCTTTCTTT.

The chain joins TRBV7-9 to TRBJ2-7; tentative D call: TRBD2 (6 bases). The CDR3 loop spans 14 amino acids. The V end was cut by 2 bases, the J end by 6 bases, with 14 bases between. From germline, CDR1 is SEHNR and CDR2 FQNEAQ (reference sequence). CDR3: CASSLRGGSGEQYF. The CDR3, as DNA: TGTGCCAGCAGCTTACGGGGAGGAAGTGGCGAGCAGTACTTC.

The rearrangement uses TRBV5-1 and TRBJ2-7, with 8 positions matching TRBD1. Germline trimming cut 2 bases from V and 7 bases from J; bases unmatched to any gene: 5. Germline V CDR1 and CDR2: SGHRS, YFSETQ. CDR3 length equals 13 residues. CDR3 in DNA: TGCGCCAGCAGCTTTCAGGGGGCGGAAGAGCAGTACTTC. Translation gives CASSFQGAEEQYF.